The 22 T cell receptor beta chains below come from one sample, sequenced in a study of blood T cell repertoires in COVID-19. Sequenced by immunoSEQ multiplex PCR; TCRdb stores in-frame clones only, minus some. The profile covers tens of thousands of clones, with approximately 79% appearing a single time and about 25% taken by the ten largest. The specimen sequenced was peripheral blood. The receptors were gathered from a man between 60 and 70 years old with active or convalescent COVID-19.

J is TRBJ1-2 and V is TRBV7-2; D not resolved. This CDR3 has 12 amino acids. Trimming left V 1 base short and J 5 bases short, with 5 bases between. The germline gives CDR1 SGHTA, CDR2 FQGNSA. The CDR3 DNA follows: TGTGCCAGCAGCTTAGTGCAGTATGGCTACACCTTC. Translation: CASSLVQYGYTF. The full variable domain, its missing parts supplied by reference TRBV7-2 and TRBJ1-2, is GAGVSQSPSNKVTEKGKDVELRCDPISGHTALYWYRQSLGQGLEFLIYFQGNSAPDKSGLPSDRFSAERTGGSVSTLTIQRTQQEDSAVYLCASSLVQYGYTFGSGTRLTVV.

The V gene is TRBV28, the J gene TRBJ2-1; 7 positions match TRBD1. V lost 3 bases and J lost 7; bases outside the gene matches: 9. The CDR3 is 15 amino acids. Per germline, CDR1 MDHEN and CDR2 SYDVKM. CDR3 sequence reads: CASSLPTGWDNEQFF. In DNA form, the CDR3 reads TGTGCCAGCAGTTTGCCGACAGGGTGGGATAATGAGCAGTTCTTC.

V is TRBV4-3 and J is TRBJ1-3; D is uncertain. V lost 0 bases and J lost 0, with 12 bases in between. The CDR3 sequence is 17 residues long. Germline V lookup: CDR1 LGHNA, CDR2 YSLEER. In DNA, the CDR3 is TGCGCCAGCAGCCAAGAGCACAGCCAAGTCTCTGGAAACACCATATATTTT. Translated, it gives CASSQEHSQVSGNTIYF.

In this sample, this clone turned up a few times. CDR3 bases: TGTGCCAGCAGCTTTTCATCCGGGACAGGAGGCTACGAGCAGTACTTC. Protein sequence: CASSFSSGTGGYEQYF. The rearrangement joins TRBV7-9 to TRBJ2-7; 8 nucleotides match TRBD1. The germline CDR1 and CDR2 sequences are SEHNR and FQNEAQ (reference sequence). The CDR3 runs 16 residues. V dropped 3 bases and J dropped 3; count of bases not matched to a gene: 10.

The V gene is TRBV7-2, the J gene TRBJ2-1, with 7 bases aligning to TRBD2. Trimming cost V 1 base and J 1 base; bases outside gene matches: 4. The CDR3 is made up of 16 amino acids. Per germline, CDR1 SGHTA and CDR2 FQGNSA. The CDR3 DNA sequence: TGTGCCAGCAGCTTAGACGGGCGGGGGTCCTACAATGAGCAGTTCTTC. Protein sequence: CASSLDGRGSYNEQFF.

In this sample, this clone turned up a few times. The chain links TRBV7-3 to TRBJ2-7; TRBD1 is a possible D gene (7 bases). The length of the CDR3 is 14 residues. Germline V gene lookup returns CDR1 SGHTA and CDR2 FQGTGA. V lost 2 bases, J lost 3 bases, and 11 bases lay in between. The CDR3 nucleotides are TGTGCCAGCAGCTTACAGGGGGGAAACTACGAGCAGTACTTC. Its translation is CASSLQGGNYEQYF.

This chain connects TRBV5-6 to TRBJ1-2; TRBD1 agrees at 7 bases. In germline, CDR1 is SGHDT, CDR2 YYEEEE. The V gene end was trimmed by 4 bases and the J gene end by 4 bases; junction bases not matched to a gene: 7. The CDR3 is made up of 14 amino acids. Here the CDR3 reads CASSSRDRIYGYTF. CDR3 DNA sequence: TGTGCCAGCAGCAGCCGGGACAGAATCTATGGCTACACCTTC.

The rearrangement links TRBV6-1 to TRBJ2-3, with D perhaps matching TRBD1 (7 bases). CDR1 and CDR2 from the germline V gene are MNHNS and SASEGT. The CDR3 extends over 16 amino acids. The ends were cut back, 3 bases at V and 0 bases at J, with 13 bases in the middle. The CDR3 nucleotides are TGTGCCAGCAGTGACCGGCGGGGACAGAGCACAGATACGCAGTATTTT. It specifies CASSDRRGQSTDTQYF.

This clone was counted a few times. The V gene is TRBV9, the J gene TRBJ2-5; 14 nucleotides align to TRBD2. J was trimmed by 1 base and V by 3 bases; bases with no gene match: 20. This CDR3 has 22 amino acids. CDR1 SGDLS and CDR2 YYNGEE come from the germline V gene. The CDR3 DNA is TGTGCCAGCAGCGACCGAGTAGGGAAGGCAGCGACTAGCGGGGGGGCCCAAGAGACCCAGTACTTC. Translation: CASSDRVGKAATSGGAQETQYF.

CDR3: CASTQSSGGQPQHF. The CDR3 nucleotides are TGTGCCAGCACCCAGTCATCGGGGGGCCAGCCCCAGCATTTT. This chain links TRBV7-9 with TRBJ1-5, with D possibly matching TRBD1 (6 bases). V was cut by 7 bases and J by 7 bases, with 17 bases left in between. The germline gives CDR1 SEHNR, CDR2 FQNEAQ (reference sequence). CDR3 length: 14 residues.

CDR3 nucleotides: TGTGCCAGCAGCTTGGACTGGGGTAAGGGACTTGAAGCTTTCTTT. It is translated as CASSLDWGKGLEAFF. This chain links TRBV5-5 with TRBJ1-1; the D gene is possibly TRBD1 (5 bases). CDR1 is SGHKS, CDR2 YYEKEE, per germline (reference sequence). CDR3 length: 15 residues. V was pared by 0 bases and J by 7 bases, with 16 bases between. Variable domain in full (rest from reference TRBV5-5 and TRBJ1-1): DAGVTQSPTHLIKTRGQQVTLRCSPISGHKSVSWYQQVLGQGPQFIFQYYEKEERGRGNFPDRFSARQFPNYSSELNVNALLLGDSALYLCASSLDWGKGLEAFFGQGTRLTVV.

The J gene is TRBJ2-1, the V gene TRBV5-1; no clear D. Trimming took off 4 bases at V and 3 bases at J, with 8 bases between the two ends. This CDR3 is built from 13 residues. Germline-derived CDR1 and CDR2 are SGHRS and YFSETQ. The CDR3 loop reads CASSPNDYNEQFF. The CDR3 coding sequence is TGCGCCAGCAGCCCTAACGACTACAATGAGCAGTTCTTC.

V usage is TRBV12-3 or TRBV12-4 and J usage is TRBJ1-6, with unresolved D. The CDR3 consists of 13 residues. Between the trimmed V and J ends, which lost 5 bases and 6 bases, there was a span of 8 bases. The DNA for the CDR3 is TGTGCCAGCAGTCAAGACTCTAATTCACCCCTCCACTTT. Translating gives CASSQDSNSPLHF.

The rearrangement joins TRBV18 to TRBJ2-5; a weak D match, TRBD1 (5 bases). Trimming shortened V by 4 bases and J by 4 bases, and 10 bases separated the two germline ends. The CDR3 runs 13 residues. Germline CDR1 KGHSH, CDR2 LQKENI. The CDR3 DNA reads as TGTGCCAGCTCACAGGGGATTGCAGAGACCCAGTACTTC. This codes for CASSQGIAETQYF.

The chain couples TRBV19 to TRBJ2-3; D possibly corresponds to TRBD2 (6 bases). The CDR3 length is 15 residues. Germline CDR1 and CDR2: LNHDA and SQIVND (reference sequence). Between the trimmed V and J ends, which lost 6 bases and 4 bases, there was a span of 17 bases. The CDR3 loop reads CASRGRGLSPDTQYF. The DNA for the CDR3 is TGTGCCAGTAGGGGGCGGGGTCTTTCCCCAGATACGCAGTATTTT.

This chain links TRBV4-3 with TRBJ1-5, with a possible D match to TRBD1 (6 bases). CDR1 and CDR2 (germline): LGHNA, YSLEER. The V end was cut by 3 bases, the J end by 5 bases, with 14 bases between. This CDR3 is 15 amino acids long. Here the CDR3 reads CASSQYREGDQPQHF. DNA for the CDR3: TGCGCCAGCAGCCAGTACAGGGAGGGAGATCAGCCCCAGCATTTT.

This clone was detected once. The chain couples TRBV10-3 to TRBJ2-3, with 11 bases that match TRBD2. The germline gives CDR1 ENHRY, CDR2 SYGVKD. CDR3 length equals 15 residues. V shed 6 bases and J 3 bases; nucleotides not matched to a gene: 5. CDR3 DNA: TGTGCCATCAGACCGGGACTAGCGGTAACAGATACGCAGTATTTT. Protein product: CAIRPGLAVTDTQYF.

V is TRBV6-6 and J is TRBJ2-7; the match to TRBD1 covers 9 bases. J was trimmed by 3 bases and V by 6 bases; bases with no gene match: 12. Germline V gives CDR1 MNHNY, CDR2 SVGAGI (reference sequence). This CDR3 is 16 amino acids long. CDR3 region: CASRPSTGQGYYEQYF. CDR3 bases: TGTGCCAGCAGACCATCCACGGGACAGGGCTACTACGAGCAGTACTTC.

The V call is TRBV4-1, the J call TRBJ2-5, with a possible D match to TRBD1 (6 bases). Germline assignment: CDR1 MGHRA and CDR2 YSYEKL. Trimming removed 0 bases at V and 4 bases at J, with 15 bases between. This CDR3 contains 16 residues. The CDR3 sequence: CASSQDGGSRGETQYF. CDR3 nucleotides: TGCGCCAGCAGCCAAGACGGCGGCAGCAGGGGAGAGACCCAGTACTTC.

The chain carries TRBV7-3 and TRBJ2-3; D is ambiguous. Trimming stripped 0 bases from V and 0 bases from J, with 7 bases between. The length of the CDR3 is 15 residues. Germline lookup yields CDR1 SGHTA and CDR2 FQGTGA. CDR3 sequence reads: CASSLTSVSTDTQYF. CDR3 DNA: TGTGCCAGCAGCTTAACTTCGGTGAGCACAGATACGCAGTATTTT.

The CDR3 nucleotides are TGTGCCAGCAGCTTAGTTTCAGCCTACGAGCAGTACTTC. This translates into CASSLVSAYEQYF. The chain employs TRBV11-2 and TRBJ2-7; no clear D gene. Germline assignment: CDR1 SGHAT and CDR2 FQNNGV. This CDR3 region has 13 residues. V gave up 1 base and J gave up 2 bases, with 6 bases separating them.

The chain combines TRBV28 with TRBJ1-2; no reliable D call. V dropped 8 bases and J dropped 2 bases, with 6 bases sitting between them. The V gene's germline CDR1 is MDHEN and CDR2 SYDVKM. The CDR3 is made up of 11 amino acids. The CDR3 DNA follows: TGTGCCAGCCACGGGAACTATGGCTACACCTTC. Translating it yields CASHGNYGYTF.